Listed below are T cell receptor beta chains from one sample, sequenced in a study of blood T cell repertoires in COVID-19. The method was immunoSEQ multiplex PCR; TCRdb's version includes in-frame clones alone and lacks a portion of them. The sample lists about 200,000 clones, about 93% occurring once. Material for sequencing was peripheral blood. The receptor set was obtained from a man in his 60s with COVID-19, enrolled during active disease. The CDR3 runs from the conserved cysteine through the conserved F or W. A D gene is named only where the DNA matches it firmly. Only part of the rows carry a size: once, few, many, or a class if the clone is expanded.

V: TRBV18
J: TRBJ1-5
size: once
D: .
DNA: TGTGCCAGCTCACCAGGATTGGGGGGTCAGCCCCAGCATTTT
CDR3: CASSPGLGGQPQHF

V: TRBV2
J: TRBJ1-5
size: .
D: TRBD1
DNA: TGTGCCAGCAGGGGGACAGGGGGCCCTGGAAGCAATCAGCCCCAGCATTTT
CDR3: CASRGTGGPGSNQPQHF

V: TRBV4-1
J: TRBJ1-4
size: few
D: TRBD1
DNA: TGCGCCAGCAGCCAAGAAGACAGGGGTGAAAAACTGTTTTTT
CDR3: CASSQEDRGEKLFF

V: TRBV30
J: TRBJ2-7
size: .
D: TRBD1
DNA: TGTGCCTGGAGTGAGGGGACAGGGGGCTACGAGCAGTACTTC
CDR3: CAWSEGTGGYEQYF

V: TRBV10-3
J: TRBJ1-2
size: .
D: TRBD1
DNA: TGTGCCATCCGCGGGACAGGGGGCAACTATGGCTACACCTTC
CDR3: CAIRGTGGNYGYTF

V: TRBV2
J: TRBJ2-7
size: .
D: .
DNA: TGTGCCAGCACCTACAGGGAAAGCTCCTACGAGCAGTACTTC
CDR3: CASTYRESSYEQYF

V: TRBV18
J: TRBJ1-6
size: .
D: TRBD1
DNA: TGTGCCAGCTCAGCCATACAGGGGCCCCAAGGATCACCCCTCCACTTT
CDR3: CASSAIQGPQGSPLHF

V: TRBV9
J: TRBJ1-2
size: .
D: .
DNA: TGTGCCAGCAGCGCTCCCCGGGGGGGGTGGGAGGATGGCTACACCTTC
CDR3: CASSAPRGGWEDGYTF

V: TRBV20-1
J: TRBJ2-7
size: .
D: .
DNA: TGCAGTGTCCAGGGTTACGAGCAGTACTTC
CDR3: CSVQGYEQYF

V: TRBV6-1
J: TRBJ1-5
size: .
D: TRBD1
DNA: TGTGCCAGCAGTGCCCAACCGACAGGGGTGAGTCAGCCCCAGCATTTT
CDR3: CASSAQPTGVSQPQHF

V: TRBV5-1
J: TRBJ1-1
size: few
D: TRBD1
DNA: TGCGCCAGCAGCGGGGGGACAGCCAAGAACACTGAAGCTTTCTTT
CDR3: CASSGGTAKNTEAFF

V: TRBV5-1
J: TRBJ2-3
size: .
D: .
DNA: TGCGCCAGCAGCCCCTCCGGGACTTCCACAGATACGCAGTATTTT
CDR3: CASSPSGTSTDTQYF

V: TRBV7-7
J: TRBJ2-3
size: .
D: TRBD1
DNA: TGTGCTAGCAGCCCGAAACAGGGGTTTGGCACAGATACGCAGTATTTT
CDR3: CASSPKQGFGTDTQYF

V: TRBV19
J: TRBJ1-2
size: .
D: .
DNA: TGTGCCAGTAGTAGCAGGGCCTATGGCTACACCTTC
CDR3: CASSSRAYGYTF

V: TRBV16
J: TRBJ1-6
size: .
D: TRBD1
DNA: TGTGCCAGCAGCCAAACGACAGGGGTGGGTTCACCCCTCCACTTT
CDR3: CASSQTTGVGSPLHF

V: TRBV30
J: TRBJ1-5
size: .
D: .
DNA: TGTGCCTGGAACGGGGGACCTAATCAGCCCCAGCATTTT
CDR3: CAWNGGPNQPQHF

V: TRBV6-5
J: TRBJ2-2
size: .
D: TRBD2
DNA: TGTGCCAGGAACGGGAGGGCGATCGGGGAGCTGTTTTTT
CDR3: CARNGRAIGELFF

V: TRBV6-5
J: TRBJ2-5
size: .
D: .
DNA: TGTGCCAGCAGTTACAGGGGATTAGAGACCCAGTACTTC
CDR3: CASSYRGLETQYF

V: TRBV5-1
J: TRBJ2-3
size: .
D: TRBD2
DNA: TGCGCCAGCAGCTTGGCTAGCGGGCTTGCAGATACGCAGTATTTT
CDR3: CASSLASGLADTQYF

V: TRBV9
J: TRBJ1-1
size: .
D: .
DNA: TGTGCCAGCAGCGATCCGGGGGGCAACCGGGCTTTCTTT
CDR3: CASSDPGGNRAFF

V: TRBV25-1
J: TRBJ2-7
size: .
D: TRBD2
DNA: TGTGCCAGCGGAACCCAGGGACTAAATTACGAGCAGTACTTC
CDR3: CASGTQGLNYEQYF

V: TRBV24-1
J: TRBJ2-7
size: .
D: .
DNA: TGTGCCACCAGTGACCACGGGGAGTCCTACGAGCAGTACTTC
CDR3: CATSDHGESYEQYF

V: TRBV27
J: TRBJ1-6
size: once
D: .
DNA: TGTGCCAGCAGCGAGCAGGGTACTAATTCACCCCTCCACTTT
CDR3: CASSEQGTNSPLHF

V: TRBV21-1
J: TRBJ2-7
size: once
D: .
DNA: TGTGCCAGCAGCACCTCCTCTAGCGGTTCTTCCTACGAGCAGTACTTC
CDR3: CASSTSSSGSSYEQYF

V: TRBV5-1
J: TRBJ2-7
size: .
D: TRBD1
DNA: TGCGCCAGCAGCAGGGGGACAGGGGAGGAGCAGTACTTC
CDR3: CASSRGTGEEQYF

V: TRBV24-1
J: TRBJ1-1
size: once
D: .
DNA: TGTGCCACCAGTGATTTCGGCGGTGAAGCTTTCTTT
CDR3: CATSDFGGEAFF

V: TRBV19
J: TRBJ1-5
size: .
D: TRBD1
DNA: TGTGCCAGTAGAGGACAGGGGGATCAGCCCCAGCATTTT
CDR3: CASRGQGDQPQHF

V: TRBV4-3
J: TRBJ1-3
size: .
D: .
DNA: TGCGCCAGCAGCCGCGTCCGGGACTCTGGAAACACCATATATTTT
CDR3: CASSRVRDSGNTIYF

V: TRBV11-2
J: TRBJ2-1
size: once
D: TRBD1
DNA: TGTGCCAGCAGCGTCAGACAGGGTACATACAATGAGCAGTTCTTC
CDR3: CASSVRQGTYNEQFF

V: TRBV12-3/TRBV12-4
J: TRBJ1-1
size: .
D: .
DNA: TGTGCCAGTTACAGGTGGAACACTGAAGCTTTCTTT
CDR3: CASYRWNTEAFF

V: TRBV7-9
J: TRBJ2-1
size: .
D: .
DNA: TGTGCCAGCAGCCCGATGCTGGCGGGTGGTGAGCAGTTCTTC
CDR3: CASSPMLAGGEQFF

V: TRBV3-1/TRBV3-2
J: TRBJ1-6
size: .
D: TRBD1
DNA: TGTGCCAGCAGCCAATTTTCACAGGGGACTTCACCCCTCCACTTT
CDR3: CASSQFSQGTSPLHF

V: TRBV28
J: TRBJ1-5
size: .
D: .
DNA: TGTGCCAGTGGACAGTACAATCAGCCCCAGCATTTT
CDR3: CASGQYNQPQHF

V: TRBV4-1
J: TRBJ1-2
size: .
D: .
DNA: TGCGCCAGCAGCCAAGTTGGTACTCAAAACTATGGCTACACCTTC
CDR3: CASSQVGTQNYGYTF

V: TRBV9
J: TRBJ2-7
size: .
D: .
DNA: TGTGCCAGCAGCGTAGATACAGCCTCCTACGAGCAGTACTTC
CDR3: CASSVDTASYEQYF

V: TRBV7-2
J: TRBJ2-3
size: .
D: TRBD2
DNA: TGTGCCAGCAGCTTAGTTCTAGCGGGAGGCACAGATACGCAGTATTTT
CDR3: CASSLVLAGGTDTQYF

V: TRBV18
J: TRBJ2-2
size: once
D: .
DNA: TGTGCCAGCTCACTCAGGGACACCGGGGAGCTGTTTTTT
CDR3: CASSLRDTGELFF

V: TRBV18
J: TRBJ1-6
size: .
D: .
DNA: TGTGCCAGCTCACCCCACCCCGCGTCACAGGGTAATTCACCCCTCCACTTT
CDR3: CASSPHPASQGNSPLHF

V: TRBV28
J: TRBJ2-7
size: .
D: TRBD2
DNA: TGTGCCAGCAGTGGGGGACTAGCCAGTCTCTCCTACGAGCAGTACTTC
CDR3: CASSGGLASLSYEQYF

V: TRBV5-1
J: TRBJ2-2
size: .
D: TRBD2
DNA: TGCGCCAGCAGCTTTCAAGCGGGAGCCCCGAACACCGGGGAGCTGTTTTTT
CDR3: CASSFQAGAPNTGELFF

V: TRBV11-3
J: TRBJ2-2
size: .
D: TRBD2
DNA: TGTGCCAGCAGCCCGCCCGCCGGGACTAGCGCGGCCGGGGAGCTGTTTTTT
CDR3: CASSPPAGTSAAGELFF

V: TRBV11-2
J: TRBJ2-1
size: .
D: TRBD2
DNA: TGTGCCAGCAGCTTGGGGCCCGGGACTAGCGGGAGAGGTAATGAGCAGTTCTTC
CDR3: CASSLGPGTSGRGNEQFF

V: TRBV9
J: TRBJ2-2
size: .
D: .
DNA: TGTGCCAGCACGATTAGCGGTCGTTTGCCTTACACCGGGGAGCTGTTTTTT
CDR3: CASTISGRLPYTGELFF

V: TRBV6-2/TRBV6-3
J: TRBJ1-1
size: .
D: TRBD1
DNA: TGTGCCAGCAGTTCCGGACAGGGCATGACTGAAGCTTTCTTT
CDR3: CASSSGQGMTEAFF

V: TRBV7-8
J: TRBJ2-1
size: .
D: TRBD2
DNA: TGTGCCAGCAGCCAAGGACTAGCGGGAGGAGGGACCTACAATGAGCAGTTCTTC
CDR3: CASSQGLAGGGTYNEQFF

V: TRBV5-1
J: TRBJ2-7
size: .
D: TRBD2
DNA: TGCGCCAGCAGCCGAAGGGGAGGGGTAGGCTACGAGCAGTACTTC
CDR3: CASSRRGGVGYEQYF

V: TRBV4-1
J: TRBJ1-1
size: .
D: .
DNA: TGCGCCAGCAGTTATCGGGCAGGGGACACTGAAGCTTTCTTT
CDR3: CASSYRAGDTEAFF

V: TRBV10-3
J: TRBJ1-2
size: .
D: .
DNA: TGTGCCATCAGTGAGTCAGGAGGGGACTATGGCTACACCTTC
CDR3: CAISESGGDYGYTF

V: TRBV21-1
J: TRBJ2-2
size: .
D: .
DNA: TGTGCCAGCAGCACCAAGAACCTTATAGGGCGGGAGGACGGGGAGCTGTTTTTT
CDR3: CASSTKNLIGREDGELFF

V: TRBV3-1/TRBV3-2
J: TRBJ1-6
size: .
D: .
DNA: TGTGCCAGCAGCCAAGAGACAGTCCCTCGGGCTAATTCACCCCTCCACTTT
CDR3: CASSQETVPRANSPLHF